Listed below are T cell receptor beta chains from one sample, sequenced in a study of blood T cell repertoires in COVID-19. The assay was immunoSEQ multiplex PCR, and TCRdb's table has in-frame clones only and misses some. The sample consists of some 300,000 clones, approximately 90% of them appearing once. Material: peripheral blood. Source of these receptors: a woman aged 45-60 years with COVID-19, enrolled during active disease. CDR3s include the opening cysteine and the closing phenylalanine or tryptophan. Each record gives: J gene, D gene, V gene, CDR3 length, clone size, CDR3 protein, CDR3 DNA. The D gene is left open where the match is weak. Size is stated for part of the rows, as once, few or many counts, or as a class when the clone is expanded.

TRBJ2-1 TRBD2 TRBV14 16 . CASSQIGGSSYNEQFF TGTGCCAGCAGCCAAATAGGCGGGAGCTCCTACAATGAGCAGTTCTTC
TRBJ2-1 TRBD2 TRBV18 15 . CASSPGLAVSDEQFF TGTGCCAGCTCACCGGGACTAGCGGTCAGTGATGAGCAGTTCTTC
TRBJ1-2 TRBD1 TRBV5-4 15 . CASSSPGQGTYGYTF TGTGCCAGCAGCTCTCCGGGACAGGGTACCTATGGCTACACCTTC
TRBJ1-2 . TRBV24-1 13 . CATSATGISGYTF TGTGCCACCAGTGCAACGGGGATCTCTGGCTACACCTTC
TRBJ2-1 . TRBV3-1/TRBV3-2 14 . CASSHVSGGNEQFF TGTGCCAGCAGCCACGTTAGTGGGGGGAATGAGCAGTTCTTC
TRBJ1-1 . TRBV19 15 once CASIRLGHRDTEAFF TGTGCCAGTATCCGATTGGGACACAGAGACACTGAAGCTTTCTTT
TRBJ2-7 TRBD1 TRBV29-1 13 . CSAQDRVNSEQYF TGCAGCGCCCAGGACAGGGTTAATTCAGAGCAGTACTTC
TRBJ2-3 . TRBV11-3 15 . CASSLRLEGTDTQYF TGTGCCAGCAGCCTCCGACTTGAGGGCACAGATACGCAGTATTTT
TRBJ1-6 TRBD1 TRBV19 14 . CASSIDRGHSPLHF TGTGCCAGTAGTATTGACAGGGGGCATTCACCCCTCCACTTT
TRBJ2-5 . TRBV7-9 13 . CASSLEGRETQYF TGTGCCAGCAGCTTAGAAGGGAGGGAGACCCAGTACTTC
TRBJ1-1 . TRBV27 13 . CASSGGWNTEAFF TGTGCCAGCAGTGGGGGGTGGAACACTGAAGCTTTCTTT
TRBJ2-3 TRBD2 TRBV2 16 . CASSERLATSTDTQYF TGTGCCAGCAGTGAGCGACTAGCGACTAGCACAGATACGCAGTATTTT
TRBJ2-5 . TRBV7-9 17 . CASSNGSRGLVRETQYF TGTGCCAGCAGCAACGGGAGCCGAGGGTTGGTAAGGGAGACCCAGTACTTC
TRBJ1-6 TRBD1 TRBV20-1 15 . CSASAGTGVNSPLHF TGCAGTGCTAGTGCCGGGACAGGGGTTAATTCACCCCTCCACTTT
TRBJ2-5 . TRBV5-1 13 . CASSLRVEETQYF TGCGCCAGCAGCTTGCGGGTAGAAGAGACCCAGTACTTC
TRBJ1-5 . TRBV5-8 12 . CASSLSNRPQHF TGTGCCAGCAGCCTAAGCAACCGACCCCAGCATTTT
TRBJ2-1 TRBD2 TRBV7-9 14 . CASPEAGVGDEQFF TGTGCCAGCCCTGAGGCGGGAGTTGGAGATGAGCAGTTCTTC
TRBJ1-1 . TRBV18 12 . CASSPPGGEAFF TGTGCCAGCTCACCACCCGGGGGTGAAGCTTTCTTT
TRBJ2-2 TRBD2 TRBV3-1/TRBV3-2 14 . CASSLLAVVGELFF TGTGCCAGCAGCTTACTAGCGGTGGTCGGGGAGCTGTTTTTT
TRBJ1-1 . TRBV30 12 many CAWAREHTEAFF TGTGCCTGGGCAAGGGAGCACACTGAAGCTTTCTTT
TRBJ2-7 . TRBV7-9 16 once CASSARDTEASYEQYF TGTGCCAGCAGTGCTCGGGACACCGAGGCTTCCTACGAGCAGTACTTC
TRBJ2-7 . TRBV7-2 16 . CASSQNPDGDSYEQYF TGTGCCAGCAGCCAAAACCCCGACGGGGACTCCTACGAGCAGTACTTC
TRBJ1-4 TRBD1 TRBV5-1 16 . CASRRGQGTTNEKLFF TGCGCCAGCAGACGAGGACAGGGGACAACTAATGAAAAACTGTTTTTT
TRBJ1-5 TRBD1 TRBV12-5 17 . CASGLSMTGYSNQPQHF TGTGCTAGTGGTCTAAGCATGACAGGGTATAGCAATCAGCCCCAGCATTTT
TRBJ1-4 TRBD1 TRBV18 15 . CASSSSQGANEKLFF TGTGCCAGCTCTTCGTCTCAGGGGGCTAATGAAAAACTGTTTTTT
TRBJ1-2 . TRBV5-4 13 . CASSSINGDGYTF TGTGCCAGCAGTTCCATTAACGGAGATGGCTACACCTTC
TRBJ1-4 . TRBV9 15 . CASSVETGYREKLFF TGTGCCAGCAGCGTAGAAACAGGGTATCGTGAAAAACTGTTTTTT
TRBJ2-1 TRBD1 TRBV7-2 15 . CASRNYRGPYNEQFF TGTGCCAGCAGAAACTACAGGGGACCTTACAATGAGCAGTTCTTC
TRBJ1-3 . TRBV5-1 16 . CASSLGQGSSGNTIYF TGCGCCAGCAGCTTGGGGCAGGGTTCTTCTGGAAACACCATATATTTT
TRBJ1-2 TRBD1 TRBV19 13 . CASSIYRGDGYTF TGTGCCAGTAGCATATACAGGGGAGATGGCTACACCTTC
TRBJ1-1 . TRBV15 13 . CATSGAPSTEAFF TGTGCCACCTCGGGTGCCCCGAGCACTGAAGCTTTCTTT
TRBJ1-1 . TRBV10-1 15 once CASSDLVSDNTEAFF TGCGCCAGCAGTGATCTCGTCTCAGATAACACTGAAGCTTTCTTT
TRBJ1-1 . TRBV9 15 . CASSAGGELNTEAFF TGTGCCAGCAGCGCCGGGGGGGAGCTGAACACTGAAGCTTTCTTT
TRBJ1-5 . TRBV21-1 17 . CASSKAPGSGGNQPQHF TGTGCCAGCAGCAAAGCGCCGGGCTCAGGGGGCAATCAGCCCCAGCATTTT
TRBJ1-2 . TRBV27 13 few CASGGHGPYGYTF TGTGCCAGCGGGGGACACGGCCCCTATGGCTACACCTTC
TRBJ2-5 . TRBV19 13 . CASSIRGQETQYF TGTGCCAGTAGTATTCGCGGCCAAGAGACCCAGTACTTC
TRBJ2-7 . TRBV7-9 15 . CASSLAGGPSYEQYF TGTGCCAGCAGCTTAGCGGGTGGGCCCTCCTACGAGCAGTACTTC
TRBJ2-2 TRBD1 TRBV29-1 16 . CSVEDPGQGVTGELFF TGCAGCGTTGAAGATCCCGGGCAGGGGGTTACCGGGGAGCTGTTTTTT
TRBJ1-6 . TRBV19 15 . CASSTRGGGNSPLHF TGTGCCAGTAGTACCCGGGGCGGAGGGAATTCACCCCTCCACTTT
TRBJ1-5 TRBD1 TRBV7-9 16 . CASSLDGQGGNQPQHF TGTGCCAGCAGCTTAGATGGACAGGGGGGCAATCAGCCCCAGCATTTT
TRBJ2-7 . TRBV27 15 . CASSFFMDRDYEQYF TGTGCCAGCAGTTTCTTCATGGACAGAGACTACGAGCAGTACTTC
TRBJ1-2 TRBD1 TRBV6-5 15 . CASSGTGGWNYGYTF TGTGCCAGTTCCGGGACAGGTGGATGGAACTATGGCTACACCTTC
TRBJ2-1 TRBD2 TRBV11-2 15 . CASSLSGRNTPEQFF TGTGCCAGCAGCTTAAGCGGGAGAAATACCCCTGAGCAGTTCTTC
TRBJ1-5 TRBD1 TRBV2 16 . CASSEEQGASNQPQHF TGTGCCAGCAGTGAGGAACAGGGGGCCTCCAATCAGCCCCAGCATTTT
TRBJ1-1 . TRBV9 15 . CASSPRGSMNTEAFF TGTGCCAGCAGCCCTAGGGGCAGTATGAACACTGAAGCTTTCTTT
TRBJ2-1 TRBD2 TRBV28 14 . CASSPSGSSGEQFF TGTGCCAGCAGTCCTAGCGGGAGTTCCGGTGAGCAGTTCTTC
TRBJ2-1 . TRBV7-9 12 . CASSLVGLGQFF TGTGCCAGCAGCTTAGTGGGCCTGGGGCAGTTCTTC
TRBJ2-5 . TRBV4-3 15 . CASSQDLQGQRAQYF TGCGCCAGCAGCCAAGATTTGCAGGGACAAAGGGCCCAGTACTTC
TRBJ1-4 . TRBV5-4 16 . CASSTRQAATNEKLFF TGTGCCAGCAGCACCCGACAGGCCGCAACTAATGAAAAACTGTTTTTT
TRBJ2-1 . TRBV27 11 . CASSFGSEQFF TGTGCCAGCAGTTTTGGTAGTGAGCAGTTCTTC
TRBJ2-2 TRBD2 TRBV7-6 16 . CASSLSGTSSTGELFF TGTGCCAGCAGCTTATCCGGGACTAGCAGCACCGGGGAGCTGTTTTTT
TRBJ2-7 . TRBV9 15 . CASSVGPEGAYEQYF TGTGCCAGCAGCGTAGGACCCGAGGGCGCCTACGAGCAGTACTTC
TRBJ1-1 TRBD1 TRBV19 13 . CASRAGQHTEAFF TGTGCCAGTAGGGCGGGACAGCACACTGAAGCTTTCTTT
TRBJ2-1 TRBD2 TRBV4-1 16 . CASSQDTSGSYNEQFF TGCGCCAGCAGCCAAGATACTAGCGGTTCCTACAATGAGCAGTTCTTC
TRBJ2-3 . TRBV29-1 13 . CSVGSESTDTQYF TGCAGCGTTGGAAGCGAAAGCACAGATACGCAGTATTTT
TRBJ1-2 TRBD1 TRBV18 13 . CASSATGLRGYTF TGTGCCAGCTCAGCGACAGGGCTTCGCGGCTACACCTTC
TRBJ2-7 TRBD2 TRBV30 19 . CAWSAGTSGRASRAYEQYF TGTGCCTGGAGTGCGGGGACTAGCGGGAGGGCCTCGCGAGCGTACGAGCAGTACTTC
TRBJ2-1 TRBD2 TRBV7-9 18 once CASRPGASGSGSYNEQFF TGTGCCAGCAGGCCCGGCGCTAGCGGGAGTGGGTCCTACAATGAGCAGTTCTTC
TRBJ1-2 TRBD1 TRBV3-1/TRBV3-2 14 . CASSPRTGANGYTF TGTGCCAGCAGCCCGCGGACAGGGGCGAATGGCTACACCTTC